This TCR beta chain was captured in a study of Graves' ophthalmopathy and Graves' hyperthyroidism (dated by TCRdb to the late 2010s). As for the study more broadly: Peripheral blood samples were taken at the time of initial diagnosis, before any treatment was given. The study used TCR beta repertoire signatures to distinguish Graves' ophthalmopathy from Graves' hyperthyroidism and to predict progression to ophthalmopathy. In total, under 150 blood samples were TCR-sequenced: some 40 ophthalmopathy, some 72 hyperthyroidism and 17 hyperthyroidism-to-ophthalmopathy patients. To explore V-J signatures distinguishing ophthalmopathy from hyperthyroidism, a discovery set of about a hundred patients (more than 40 ophthalmopathy, roughly 56 stable hyperthyroidism) was enrolled. The independent validation cohort included around 19 hyperthyroidism patients plus 17 patients who later progressed from hyperthyroidism to ophthalmopathy. T-cell repertoires of thyroid tissue and blood were compared in five or six hyperthyroidism patients. Following sample collection, hyperthyroidism patients were given methimazole at a starting dose of 30 mg daily, and ophthalmopathy patients were given high-dose intravenous methylprednisolone.

Points on this clonotype: Its specific antigen is unknown. A junction end diverges from the germline sequence, so it may reflect a read error.

Patients with ophthalmopathy had moderately to severely active disease, with a Clinical Activity Score of 3 or more, a NOSPECS grade of 4 or more, and a disease duration of less than 3 months. Anyone with other autoimmune diseases, uncontrolled infections, pregnancy or lactation was excluded from the study. Diagnosis relied on clinical symptoms, serum thyroxine, TRAb, thyroid ultrasound and orbital computed tomography. PBMCs were isolated from approximately 10 ml of fresh peripheral blood by Ficoll-Paque density gradient centrifugation. Trizol reagent was used to extract the total RNA, and its quality was then checked on an Agilent 2100 Bioanalyzer. On the study overall, not on this receptor specifically: Sample size was not predetermined statistically, and investigators were not blinded to group allocation. In cross-validation, the 13-signature model distinguished ophthalmopathy from stable hyperthyroidism with around 90% sensitivity and 81% to 82% specificity, while in the test set the corresponding values were about 79% and 69%. Most expanded thyroid clonotypes with frequency above 0.001 were also detected in blood, suggesting blood repertoires may reflect the thyroid immune response. In validation, the model predicted ophthalmopathy progression with 70.59% sensitivity and roughly 78% specificity; approximately 12 predicted patients were CT-confirmed with GO in a median of about 7.1 months.

There are 14 amino acids in the CDR3, from cysteine to phenylalanine inclusive. CDR3 DNA only is kept here, 42 bases in frame from base 1. TCR beta CDR3 regions were amplified from RNA transcripts for repertoire sequencing. A first-round RT-PCR used HTBI primers with the Qiagen OneStep RT-PCR kit, followed by a second-round multiplex PCR, size selection and purification. The libraries underwent paired-end sequencing with 100 bp reads on an Illumina HiSeq2000. The source study handled its data this way. SOAPnuke was used to process the reads, throwing out any read that had adapters, had uncalled bases, had a mean Phred below 15, or lacked an exact constant-primer or identifier match. High-quality paired reads were merged with COPE v1.2.5. Unique nucleotide sequences were defined as clonotypes and aligned to IMGT TRB V, D and J references using MiTCR v1.1. Analysis was restricted to V-J combinations with a frequency above 0.0001, which covered roughly 99% of repertoires. For each V-J combination, a TCR clonal expansion and chaos score was defined as the ratio of F50 clonal expansion to chaos observed in the TCRdist matrix. Welch's t-statistics and random forest were used to reduce features to 13 V-J combinations, which were fed into a naive Bayes classifier. The similarity between thyroid and blood repertoires was quantified using the Morisita-Horn index. TCRdb trimmed public reads at Q25 via fastp, called clones via MiXCR and kept in-frame beta chains. For every CDR3 protein sequence, its rows merge into one entry that carries the most common genes and DNA. These V and J calls rely on TCRdb rather than the paper's analysis. This sample holds about 58,000 distinct CDR3 sequences; approximately 45% were observed only once. Of the sample, 4.7% falls within the top ten clones.

Material for sequencing was peripheral blood. The chain is made from TRBV12-3 or TRBV12-4 and TRBJ1-3; no D gene call is confident. The receptor was derived from an adult woman with Graves' ophthalmopathy. The CDR3 reads as follows: CAGSLGSPGNTIYF. The bases read TGTGCCGGCAGTTTAGGGTCCCCTGGAAACACCATATATTTT.